The clone carrying this T cell receptor (beta chain) appeared a few times. Germline CDR1 and CDR2: LGHDT and YNNKEL (reference sequence). The CDR3 runs to 15 residues. Deletions cut 4 bases from V and 4 bases from J, with 13 bases between. The authors prepared the TCRbeta library with unique molecular identifiers. From the PCR reads, TCRdb called clonotypes with MiXCR, one entry per CDR3 protein. The profile shows 200,000 to 250,000 distinct CDR3 sequences, about 9.2% of them singletons. The record originates from a study of T-cell reconstitution after alpha-beta-depleted transplantation in children. The TCR originated in a human donor who donated a stem cell graft to a child with acute lymphoblastic leukemia. The source material was PBMCs from the stem cell graft donor, sampled from the stem cell graft. The J gene is TRBJ2-2, the V gene TRBV3-1; possible D gene TRBD2, 6 bases. The CDR3 region is CASSRAGPPTGELFF. The CDR3 DNA is TGTGCCAGCAGCCGTGCGGGACCACCCACCGGGGAGCTGTTTTTT.